The table lists the clone carrying this T cell receptor beta chain with a few counts. This entry comes from a study of CD8+ T cells in alopecia areata. Regarding treatment: oral pan-JAK inhibitor, 5-10 mg twice daily. In each case, RNA was isolated and then reverse transcribed into cDNA as the sequencing template. Clones were read by immunoSEQ multiplex PCR, and TCRdb kept only the in-frame ones, dropping some. The sample has around 70,000 clones, approximately 28% seen once; the top ten hold 15%. The CDR3 covers 14 residues. The V gene's germline CDR1 is SGHTA and CDR2 FQGNSA. J gave up 3 bases and V 5 bases, and 5 bases lay outside the gene matches.

Sequenced here: CD8+ T cells sorted from blood, sampled at week 4, from a patient treated with tofacitinib. V gene TRBV7-2 combines with J gene TRBJ2-7; the match to TRBD2 covers 9 bases. The clonotype comes from a human donor with alopecia areata. The CDR3 protein is CASSLGLALYEQYF. The CDR3 coding sequence is TGTGCCAGCAGCCTCGGACTAGCGCTCTACGAGCAGTACTTC. The complete variable domain, with remaining parts taken from reference TRBV7-2 and TRBJ2-7, reads GAGVSQSPSNKVTEKGKDVELRCDPISGHTALYWYRQSLGQGLEFLIYFQGNSAPDKSGLPSDRFSAERTGGSVSTLTIQRTQQEDSAVYLCASSLGLALYEQYFGPGTRLTVT.